One and the same sample provided the 6 T cell receptor beta chains below, sequenced in a study of cytomegalovirus exposure and HLA in healthy donors. Profiled with immunoSEQ multiplex PCR; TCRdb holds only in-frame clones, not every one. The sample lists about 240,000 clones; roughly 86% were seen once. The material sequenced was PBMCs. The origin of the receptors is a woman aged 25-40 years in good health and CMV-seropositive.

The chain has TRBV5-4 and TRBJ2-1; 8 nucleotides line up with TRBD2. CDR1 is SGHNT and CDR2 is YYREEE in the germline V gene (reference sequence). CDR3 size: 15 residues. Trimming cost V 4 bases and J 6 bases; bases outside gene matches: 9. The CDR3 DNA reads as TGTGCCAGCAGCACGAGCGGGAGCCCCTCCAATGAGCAGTTCTTC. The encoded protein is CASSTSGSPSNEQFF.

The J gene is TRBJ1-5, the V gene TRBV28, with D perhaps matching TRBD1 (5 bases). Germline CDR1 MDHEN, CDR2 SYDVKM. The CDR3 covers 18 residues. Trimming removed 5 bases at V and 0 bases at J, with 20 bases between. CDR3 residues: CASSPPRTRTPSNQPQHF. The DNA for the CDR3 is TGTGCCAGCAGTCCTCCGAGAACGAGGACACCTAGCAATCAGCCCCAGCATTTT. The full variable domain, rest sourced from reference TRBV28 and TRBJ1-5, is DVKVTQSSRYLVKRTGEKVFLECVQDMDHENMFWYRQDPGLGLRLIYFSYDVKMKEKGDIPEGYSVSREKKERFSLILESASTNQTSMYLCASSPPRTRTPSNQPQHFGDGTRLSIL.

This chain links TRBV30 with TRBJ2-7; possible D gene TRBD2, 6 bases. V was trimmed by 1 base and J by 2 bases, leaving 15 bases between them. CDR1 GTSNPN and CDR2 SVGIG come from the germline V gene (reference sequence). The CDR3 runs to 15 residues. This CDR3 is CAWSGEASKAYEQYF. The CDR3 region has the DNA TGTGCCTGGAGTGGGGAGGCTTCAAAGGCCTACGAGCAGTACTTC.

The J gene is TRBJ1-4, the V gene TRBV4-1, with TRBD1 as a possible D gene (5 bases). Germline V lookup: CDR1 MGHRA, CDR2 YSYEKL. The V end was cut by 0 bases, the J end by 9 bases, with 11 bases between. The CDR3 runs to 14 residues. The CDR3 coding sequence is TGCGCCAGCAGCCAAGAAGGGGAGGTTCAAAAACTGTTTTTT. Translated: CASSQEGEVQKLFF.

The chain links TRBV28 to TRBJ1-5; no firm D call. CDR1 is MDHEN, CDR2 SYDVKM, per germline. Between the trimmed V and J ends, which lost 6 bases and 0 bases, there was a span of 15 bases. The CDR3 contains 16 residues. The CDR3 nucleotides read TGTGCCAGCAGCTTCCGGGAGACTTATAGCAATCAGCCCCAGCATTTT. It encodes CASSFRETYSNQPQHF.

The chain employs TRBV11-3 and TRBJ1-1, with 7 bases lining up with TRBD1. Trimming removed 1 base from V and 6 bases from J; junction bases left unmatched: 5. This CDR3 contains 14 residues. Germline CDR1 reads SGHNT; CDR2 reads YENEEA. The DNA of the CDR3 is TGTGCCAGCAGCTTAGGCACAGGGGCCGCTGAAGCTTTCTTT. Protein: CASSLGTGAAEAFF.